The 8 T cell receptor beta chains presented below share a single source sample, sequenced in a study of OX40 agonist ivuxolimab in advanced cancers. Sequencing used immunoSEQ multiplex PCR; TCRdb keeps in-frame clones, though not all of them. The data show almost 50,000 clones, 70% to 90% seen once. Sequenced material: CD4+ or CD8+ T cells sorted from blood, taken in a trial of the OX40 agonist ivuxolimab. These TCRs come from an adult with an advanced solid tumor such as melanoma, head and neck, liver or kidney cancer.

This clone was picked up a small number of times. V and J are TRBV13 and TRBJ2-3; D perhaps matches TRBD1 (5 bases). Germline CDR1 PRHDT, CDR2 FYEKMQ (reference sequence). CDR3 length: 14 amino acids. The ends were cut back, 2 bases at V and 6 bases at J, with 12 bases in the middle. CDR3 coding DNA: TGTGCCAGCAGCTTACGGACACCCCCGGATACGCAGTATTTT. As protein: CASSLRTPPDTQYF.

The rearrangement links TRBV5-1 to TRBJ1-5; 8 positions match TRBD1. V gave up 2 bases and J gave up 5 bases; unmatched junction bases: 3. The CDR3 consists of 14 residues. Germline V lookup: CDR1 SGHRS, CDR2 YFSETQ. The CDR3 DNA reads TGCGCCAGCAGCTTACAGGGGGACGATCAGCCCCAGCATTTT. This codes for CASSLQGDDQPQHF.

This clone was seen a single time. V and J are TRBV28 and TRBJ1-3; the D gene is possibly TRBD1 (6 bases). Germline CDR1 reads MDHEN; CDR2 reads SYDVKM. The length of the CDR3 is 17 residues. V lost 5 bases and J 0 bases, leaving 17 bases between the germline ends. The CDR3 spells CASSPRTVFYSGNTIYF. The CDR3 nucleotides are TGTGCCAGCAGTCCGAGGACAGTTTTCTACTCTGGAAACACCATATATTTT.

The genes are TRBV6-5 and TRBJ1-5, with 8 bases aligning to TRBD1. Germline V CDR1 and CDR2: MNHEY, SVGAGI. The CDR3 length is 13 residues. J lost 4 bases, V lost 6 bases, and 2 bases had no gene match. In DNA, the CDR3 is TGTGCCAGCAGGGACAGGGCAAATCAGCCCCAGCATTTT. It specifies CASRDRANQPQHF.

The chain couples TRBV2 to TRBJ2-7; 15 bases are a match to TRBD2. The CDR3 has 12 residues. Germline loops: CDR1 SNHLY, CDR2 FYNNEI. Trimming cost V 7 bases and J 11 bases; bases outside gene matches: 3. As DNA, the CDR3 is TGTGCCAGCACAGGACTAGCGGGAGGGGAGTACTTC. Amino acid sequence: CASTGLAGGEYF.

The chain is built from TRBV9 and TRBJ2-1; the match to TRBD2 covers 7 bases. Germline lookup yields CDR1 SGDLS and CDR2 YYNGEE. J gave up 0 bases and V 2 bases, and 5 bases lay outside the gene matches. The CDR3 runs to 16 residues. The CDR3 here is CASSVSGGFSYNEQFF. CDR3 DNA: TGTGCCAGCAGCGTCTCGGGGGGATTCTCCTACAATGAGCAGTTCTTC.

This chain uses TRBV15 with TRBJ1-4; D remains ambiguous. This CDR3 contains 13 residues. Deletions cut 6 bases from V and 6 bases from J, with 11 bases between. CDR1 and CDR2 (germline): LNHNV, YYDKDF (reference sequence). Here the CDR3 reads CATRTLGDEKLFF. CDR3 in DNA: TGTGCCACCAGGACTTTGGGAGATGAAAAACTGTTTTTT.

The rearrangement uses TRBV7-2 and TRBJ1-1; the D is unclear. Germline V gene lookup returns CDR1 SGHTA and CDR2 FQGNSA. V dropped 1 base and J dropped 5 bases, with 8 bases sitting between them. The CDR3 totals 13 residues. The DNA for the CDR3 is TGTGCCAGCAGCTTAGTTCGGGAGACTGAAGCTTTCTTT. It codes for CASSLVRETEAFF.